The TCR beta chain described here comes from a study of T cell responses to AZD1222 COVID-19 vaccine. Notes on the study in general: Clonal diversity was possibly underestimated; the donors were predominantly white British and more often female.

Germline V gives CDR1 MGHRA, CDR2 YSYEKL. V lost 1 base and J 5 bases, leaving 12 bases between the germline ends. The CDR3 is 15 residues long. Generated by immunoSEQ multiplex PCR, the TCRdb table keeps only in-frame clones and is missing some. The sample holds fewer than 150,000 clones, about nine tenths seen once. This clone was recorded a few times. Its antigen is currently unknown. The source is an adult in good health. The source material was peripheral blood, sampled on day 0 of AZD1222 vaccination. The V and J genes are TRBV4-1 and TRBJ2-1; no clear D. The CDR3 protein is CASSQALDGDNEQFF. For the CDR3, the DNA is TGCGCCAGCAGCCAAGCCCTCGACGGAGACAATGAGCAGTTCTTC.